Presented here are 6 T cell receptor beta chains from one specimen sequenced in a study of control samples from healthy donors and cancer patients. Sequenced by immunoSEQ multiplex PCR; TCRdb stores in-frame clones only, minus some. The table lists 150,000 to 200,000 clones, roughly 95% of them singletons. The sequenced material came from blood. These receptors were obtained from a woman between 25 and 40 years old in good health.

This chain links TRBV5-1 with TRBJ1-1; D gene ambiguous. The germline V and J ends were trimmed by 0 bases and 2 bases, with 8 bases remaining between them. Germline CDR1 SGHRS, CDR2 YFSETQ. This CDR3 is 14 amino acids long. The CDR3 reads CASSLGRPNTEAFF. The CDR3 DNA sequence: TGCGCCAGCAGCTTGGGACGGCCAAACACTGAAGCTTTCTTT.

The CDR3 DNA reads as TGTGCCAGCAGTTTATTAAGAGGGGCAGGGGGCCCCTACAATGAGCAGTTCTTC. Amino acid sequence: CASSLLRGAGGPYNEQFF. The chain employs TRBV27 and TRBJ2-1; 8 bases line up with TRBD1. V lost 1 base to trimming and J lost 2 bases; unmatched junction nucleotides: 10. There are 18 residues in the CDR3. CDR1 is MNHEY and CDR2 is SMNVEV in the germline V gene (reference sequence).

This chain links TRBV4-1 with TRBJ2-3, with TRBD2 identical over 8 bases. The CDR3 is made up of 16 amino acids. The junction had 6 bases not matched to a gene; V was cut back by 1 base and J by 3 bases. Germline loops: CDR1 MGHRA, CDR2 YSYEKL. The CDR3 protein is CASSQVREGGTDTQYF. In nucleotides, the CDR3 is TGCGCCAGCAGCCAAGTCCGGGAGGGAGGGACAGATACGCAGTATTTT.

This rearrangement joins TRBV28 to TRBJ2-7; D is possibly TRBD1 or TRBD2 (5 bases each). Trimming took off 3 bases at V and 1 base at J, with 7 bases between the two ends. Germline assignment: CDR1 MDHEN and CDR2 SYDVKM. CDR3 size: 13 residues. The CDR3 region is CASSLGESYEQYF. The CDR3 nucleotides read TGTGCCAGCAGTTTGGGGGAGTCCTACGAGCAGTACTTC.

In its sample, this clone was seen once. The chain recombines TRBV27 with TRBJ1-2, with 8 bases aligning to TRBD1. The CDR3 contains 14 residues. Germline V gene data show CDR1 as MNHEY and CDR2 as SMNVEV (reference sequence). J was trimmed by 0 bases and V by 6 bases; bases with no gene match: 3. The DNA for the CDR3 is TGTGCCAGCAGCATGACAGGGGCTAACTATGGCTACACCTTC. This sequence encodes CASSMTGANYGYTF.

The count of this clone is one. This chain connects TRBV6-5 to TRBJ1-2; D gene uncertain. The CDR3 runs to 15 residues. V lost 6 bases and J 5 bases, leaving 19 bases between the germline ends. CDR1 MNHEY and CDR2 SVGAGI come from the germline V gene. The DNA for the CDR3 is TGTGCCAGCAGGGGAAGAGACAAGAACGGATATGGCTACACCTTC. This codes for CASRGRDKNGYGYTF.